The sequence of this TCR beta chain was determined in a study of shared clonotypes between healthy human individuals. As defined, naive CD8 cells were CD45RO-negative and positively selected for CCR7, with terminally differentiated effector memory CD45RA+ cells excluded. Notes on the study in general: Naive subsets usually exceeded memory subsets in estimated richness.

With 3 bases removed from V and 0 bases from J, the gap between germline ends came to 7 bases. The CDR3 is 14 amino acids. Germline V gives CDR1 SGDLS, CDR2 YYNGEE. Researchers ran the assay at a deep level. Repertoires were generated with immunoSEQ multiplex PCR, while TCRdb's copy carries only in-frame clones and drops some. The repertoire includes 600,000 or so clones, 90% to 95% of them detected once, and over 0.1% sits in the top ten. Note on this clone: Its antigen is not identified.

The V and J genes are TRBV9 and TRBJ1-3; tentative D call: TRBD1 (5 bases). Sequencing was done on a sample of naive CD8+ T cells sorted from blood. This clonotype was obtained from a young woman in good health. This CDR3 reads CASSAGDSGNTIYF. The DNA of the CDR3 is TGTGCCAGCAGCGCGGGGGACTCTGGAAACACCATATATTTT.